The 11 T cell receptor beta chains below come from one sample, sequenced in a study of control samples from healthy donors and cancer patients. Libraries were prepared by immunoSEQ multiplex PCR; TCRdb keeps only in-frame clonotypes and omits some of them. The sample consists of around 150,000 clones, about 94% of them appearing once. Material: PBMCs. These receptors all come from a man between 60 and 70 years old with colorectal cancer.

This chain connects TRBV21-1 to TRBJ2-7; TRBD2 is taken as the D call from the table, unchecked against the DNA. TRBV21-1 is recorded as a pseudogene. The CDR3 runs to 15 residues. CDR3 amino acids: CASSKGDFYSYEQYF. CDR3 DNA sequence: TGTGCCAGCAGCAAAGGGGACTTCTACTCCTACGAGCAGTACTTC.

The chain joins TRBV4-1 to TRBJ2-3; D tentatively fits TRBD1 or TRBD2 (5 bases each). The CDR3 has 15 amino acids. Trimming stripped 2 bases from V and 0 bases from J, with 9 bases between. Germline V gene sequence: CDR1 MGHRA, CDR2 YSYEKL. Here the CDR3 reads CASSQPGRSTDTQYF. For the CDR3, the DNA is TGCGCCAGCAGCCAACCGGGACGTAGCACAGATACGCAGTATTTT.

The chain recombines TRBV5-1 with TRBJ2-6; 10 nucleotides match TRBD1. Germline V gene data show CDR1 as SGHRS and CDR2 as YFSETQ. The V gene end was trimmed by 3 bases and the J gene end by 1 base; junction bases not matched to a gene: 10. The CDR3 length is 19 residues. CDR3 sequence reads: CASSSPDRGTLSGANVLTF. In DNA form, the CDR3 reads TGCGCCAGCAGCTCTCCGGACAGGGGGACCCTATCTGGGGCCAACGTCCTGACTTTC.

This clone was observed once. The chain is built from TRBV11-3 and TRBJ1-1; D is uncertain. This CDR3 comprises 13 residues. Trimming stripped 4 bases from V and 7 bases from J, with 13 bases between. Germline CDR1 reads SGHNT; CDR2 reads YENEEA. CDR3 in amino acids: CASSSLPGSEAFF. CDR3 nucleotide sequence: TGTGCCAGCAGCTCGCTACCGGGCAGTGAAGCTTTCTTT.

Written as DNA, the CDR3 is TGTGCCAGTAGTCTAACAACGACAAGGCCGAACACTGAAGCTTTCTTT. It specifies CASSLTTTRPNTEAFF. The genes are TRBV19 and TRBJ1-1; D is unresolved. The V gene's germline CDR1 is LNHDA and CDR2 SQIVND (reference sequence). This CDR3 region has 16 residues. The V end lost 5 bases, the J end lost 1 base, and 17 bases lay between the germline ends.

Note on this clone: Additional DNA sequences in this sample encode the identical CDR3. CDR3 coding DNA: TGCGCCAGCAGCCTGGACAGGGCAAACACTGAAGCTTTCTTT. This gives the protein CASSLDRANTEAFF. The chain links TRBV5-1 to TRBJ1-1; 8 bases are a match to TRBD1. The germline gives CDR1 SGHRS, CDR2 YFSETQ. The CDR3 runs to 14 residues. J was trimmed by 2 bases and V by 4 bases; bases with no gene match: 4.

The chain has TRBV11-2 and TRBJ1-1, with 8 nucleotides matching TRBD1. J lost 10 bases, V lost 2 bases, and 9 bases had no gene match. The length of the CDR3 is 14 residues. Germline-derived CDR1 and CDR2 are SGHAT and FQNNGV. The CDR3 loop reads CASSLSGQGRRAFF. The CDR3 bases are TGTGCCAGCAGCTTAAGCGGACAGGGACGGAGAGCTTTCTTT. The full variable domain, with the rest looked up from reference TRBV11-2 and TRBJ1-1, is EAGVAQSPRYKIIEKRQSVAFWCNPISGHATLYWYQQILGQGPKLLIQFQNNGVVDDSQLPKDRFSAERLKGVDSTLKIQPAKLEDSAVYLCASSLSGQGRRAFFGQGTRLTVV.

The CDR3 coding sequence is TGTGCCAGCAGCCCCCCCGGGGGCGGAGATACGCAGTATTTT. This codes for CASSPPGGGDTQYF. The chain carries TRBV7-9 and TRBJ2-3, with D possibly called TRBD1 or TRBD2 (6 bases each). The CDR3 is made up of 14 amino acids. The ends were cut back, 5 bases at V and 5 bases at J, with 14 bases in the middle. Germline loops: CDR1 SEHNR, CDR2 FQNEAQ (reference sequence).

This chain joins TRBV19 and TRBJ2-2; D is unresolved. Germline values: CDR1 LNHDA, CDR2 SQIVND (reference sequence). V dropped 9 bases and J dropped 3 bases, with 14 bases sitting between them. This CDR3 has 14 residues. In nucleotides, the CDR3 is TGTGCCAGCGGGCCCTTAAGTTACACCGGGGAGCTGTTTTTT. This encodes CASGPLSYTGELFF. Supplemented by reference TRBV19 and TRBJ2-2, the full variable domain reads DGGITQSPKYLFRKEGQNVTLSCEQNLNHDAMYWYRQDPGQGLRLIYYSQIVNDFQKGDIAEGYSVSREKKESFPLTVTSAQKNPTAFYLCASGPLSYTGELFFGEGSRLTVL.

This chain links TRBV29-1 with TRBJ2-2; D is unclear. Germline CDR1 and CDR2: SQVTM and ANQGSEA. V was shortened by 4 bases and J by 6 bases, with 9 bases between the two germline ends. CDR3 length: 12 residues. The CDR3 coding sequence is TGCAGCGTTGGAACCCGGTCCGGGGAGCTGTTTTTT. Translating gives CSVGTRSGELFF.

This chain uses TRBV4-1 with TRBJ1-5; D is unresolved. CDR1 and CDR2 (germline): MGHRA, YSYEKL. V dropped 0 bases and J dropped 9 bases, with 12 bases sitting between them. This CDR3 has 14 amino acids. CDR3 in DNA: TGCGCCAGCAGCCAAGAGTCGGGGATAAGGCCCCAGCATTTT. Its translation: CASSQESGIRPQHF.